The entry below gives a single T cell receptor (beta chain) sequence along with its context. The CDR3 is 17 residues long. V was clipped by 1 base and J by 5 bases, with 17 bases between them. Germline V gene sequence: CDR1 MNHNS, CDR2 SASEGT. Method: immunoSEQ multiplex PCR; TCRdb's copy keeps in-frame clones and lacks some. This sample has about 59,000 clones, with around 93% found just once. This entry belongs to a study of technical replicates of blood from four donors. This TCR derives from a human donor in good health. Some clones in this sample may be carry-over from other donors' samples. This chain connects TRBV6-1 to TRBJ1-4; D possibly corresponds to TRBD1 (5 bases). Sequenced material: PBMCs. The CDR3 spells CASSEVTPPGPNEKLFF. The CDR3, as DNA: TGTGCCAGCAGTGAAGTTACACCCCCAGGGCCAAATGAAAAACTGTTTTTT.